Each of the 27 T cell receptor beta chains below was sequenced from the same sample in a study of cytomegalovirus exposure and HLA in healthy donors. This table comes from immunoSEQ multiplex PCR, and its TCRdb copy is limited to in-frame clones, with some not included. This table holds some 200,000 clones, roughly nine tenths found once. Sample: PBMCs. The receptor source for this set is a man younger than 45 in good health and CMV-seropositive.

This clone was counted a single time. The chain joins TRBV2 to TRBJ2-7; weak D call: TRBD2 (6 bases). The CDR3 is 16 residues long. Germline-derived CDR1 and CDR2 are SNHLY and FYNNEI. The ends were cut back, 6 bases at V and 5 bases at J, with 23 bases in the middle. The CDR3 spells CASSPTRRELIDEQYF. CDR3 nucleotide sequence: TGTGCCAGCAGCCCCACCAGGAGGGAATTAATCGACGAGCAGTACTTC.

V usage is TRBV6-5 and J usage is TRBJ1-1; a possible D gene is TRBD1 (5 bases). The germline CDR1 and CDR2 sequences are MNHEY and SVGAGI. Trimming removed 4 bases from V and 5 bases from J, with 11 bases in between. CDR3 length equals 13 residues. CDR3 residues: CASSSWGRTEAFF. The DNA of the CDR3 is TGTGCCAGCAGTTCTTGGGGGAGGACTGAAGCTTTCTTT.

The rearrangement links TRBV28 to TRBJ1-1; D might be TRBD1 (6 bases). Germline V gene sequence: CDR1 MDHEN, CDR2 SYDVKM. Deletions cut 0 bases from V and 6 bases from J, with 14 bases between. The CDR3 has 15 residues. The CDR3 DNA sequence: TGTGCCAGCAGTTTATGGGGCAGGGGTCGGTCTGAAGCTTTCTTT. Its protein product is CASSLWGRGRSEAFF.

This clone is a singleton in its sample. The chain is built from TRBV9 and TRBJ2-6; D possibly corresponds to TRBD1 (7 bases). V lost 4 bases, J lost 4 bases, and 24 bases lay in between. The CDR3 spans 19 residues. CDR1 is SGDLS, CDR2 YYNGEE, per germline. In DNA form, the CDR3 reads TGTGCCAGCAGCCCCCGTGGCCAGGGGGGTTTGGTGGGGGCCAACGTCCTGACTTTC. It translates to CASSPRGQGGLVGANVLTF.

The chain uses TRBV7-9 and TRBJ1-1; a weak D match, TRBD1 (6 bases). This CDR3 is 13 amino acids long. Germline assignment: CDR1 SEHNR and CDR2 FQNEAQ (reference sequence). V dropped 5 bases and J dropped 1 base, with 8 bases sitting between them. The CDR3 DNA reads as TGTGCCAGCAGCCCACAGGGGAACACTGAAGCTTTCTTT. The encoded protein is CASSPQGNTEAFF.

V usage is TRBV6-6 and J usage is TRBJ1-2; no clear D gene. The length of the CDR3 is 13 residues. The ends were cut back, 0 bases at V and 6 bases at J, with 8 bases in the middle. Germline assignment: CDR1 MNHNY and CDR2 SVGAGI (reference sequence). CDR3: CASSYSTVNGYTF. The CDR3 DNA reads TGTGCCAGCAGTTACTCGACGGTAAATGGCTACACCTTC.

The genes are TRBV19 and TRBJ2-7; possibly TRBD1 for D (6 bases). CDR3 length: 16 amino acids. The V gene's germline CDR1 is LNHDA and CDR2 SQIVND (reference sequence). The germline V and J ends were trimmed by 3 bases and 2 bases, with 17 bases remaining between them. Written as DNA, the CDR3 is TGTGCCAGTAGTATCAGGGTGTTGGGGGACACCTACGAGCAGTACTTC. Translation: CASSIRVLGDTYEQYF.

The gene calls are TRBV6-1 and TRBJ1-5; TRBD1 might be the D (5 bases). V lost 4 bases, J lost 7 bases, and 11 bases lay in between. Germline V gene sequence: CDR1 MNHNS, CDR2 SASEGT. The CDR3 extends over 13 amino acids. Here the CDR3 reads CASSVGGGQPQHF. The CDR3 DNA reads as TGTGCCAGCAGTGTTGGGGGAGGCCAGCCCCAGCATTTT.

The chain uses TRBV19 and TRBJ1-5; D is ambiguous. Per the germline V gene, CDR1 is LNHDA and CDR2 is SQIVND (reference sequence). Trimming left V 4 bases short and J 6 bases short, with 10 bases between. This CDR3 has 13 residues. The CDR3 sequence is CASSTVSSQPQHF. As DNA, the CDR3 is TGTGCCAGTAGTACGGTTTCTAGTCAGCCCCAGCATTTT.

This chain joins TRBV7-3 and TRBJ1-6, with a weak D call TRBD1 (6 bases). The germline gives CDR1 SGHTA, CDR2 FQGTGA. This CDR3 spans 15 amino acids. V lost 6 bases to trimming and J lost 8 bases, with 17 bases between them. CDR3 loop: CASSLQGPGHSPLHF. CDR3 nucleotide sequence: TGTGCCAGCAGTCTACAGGGCCCCGGGCATTCACCCCTCCACTTT.

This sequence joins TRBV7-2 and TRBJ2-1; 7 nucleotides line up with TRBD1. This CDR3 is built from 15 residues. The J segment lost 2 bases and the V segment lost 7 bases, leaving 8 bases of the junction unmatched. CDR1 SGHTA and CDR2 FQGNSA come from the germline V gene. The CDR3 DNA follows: TGTGCCAGCAAGGTCATGGGACAGACCTACAATGAGCAGTTCTTC. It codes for CASKVMGQTYNEQFF. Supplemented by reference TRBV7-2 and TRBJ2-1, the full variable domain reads GAGVSQSPSNKVTEKGKDVELRCDPISGHTALYWYRQSLGQGLEFLIYFQGNSAPDKSGLPSDRFSAERTGGSVSTLTIQRTQQEDSAVYLCASKVMGQTYNEQFFGPGTRLTVL.

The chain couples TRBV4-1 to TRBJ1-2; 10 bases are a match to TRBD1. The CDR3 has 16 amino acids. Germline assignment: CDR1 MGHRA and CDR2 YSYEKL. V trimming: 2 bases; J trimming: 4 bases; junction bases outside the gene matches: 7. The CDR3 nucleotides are TGCGCCAGCAGCCAACAGACAGGGGGCAGCGGCTATGGCTACACCTTC. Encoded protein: CASSQQTGGSGYGYTF.

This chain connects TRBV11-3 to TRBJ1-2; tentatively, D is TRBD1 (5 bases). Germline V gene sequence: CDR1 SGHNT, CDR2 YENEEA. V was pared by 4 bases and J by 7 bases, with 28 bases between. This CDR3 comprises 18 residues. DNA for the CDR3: TGTGCCAGCAGCTCGCGGGGGGAATACAAACGCAGTCGAGGTGGCTACACCTTC. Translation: CASSSRGEYKRSRGGYTF.

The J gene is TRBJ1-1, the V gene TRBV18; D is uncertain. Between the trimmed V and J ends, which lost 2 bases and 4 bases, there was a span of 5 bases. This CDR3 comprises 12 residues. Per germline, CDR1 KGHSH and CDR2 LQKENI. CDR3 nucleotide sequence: TGTGCCAGCTCACCATCGGTCACTGAAGCTTTCTTT. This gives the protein CASSPSVTEAFF. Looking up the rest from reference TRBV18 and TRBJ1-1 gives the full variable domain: NAGVMQNPRHLVRRRGQEARLRCSPMKGHSHVYWYRQLPEEGLKFMVYLQKENIIDESGMPKERFSAEFPKEGPSILRIQQVVRGDSAAYFCASSPSVTEAFFGQGTRLTVV.

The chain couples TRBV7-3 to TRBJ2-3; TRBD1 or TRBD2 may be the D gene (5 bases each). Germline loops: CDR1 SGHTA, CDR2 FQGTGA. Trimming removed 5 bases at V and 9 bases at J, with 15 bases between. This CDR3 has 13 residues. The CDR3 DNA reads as TGTGCCAGCAGCATCGGGACCGCAAGAACGCAGTATTTT. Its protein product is CASSIGTARTQYF.

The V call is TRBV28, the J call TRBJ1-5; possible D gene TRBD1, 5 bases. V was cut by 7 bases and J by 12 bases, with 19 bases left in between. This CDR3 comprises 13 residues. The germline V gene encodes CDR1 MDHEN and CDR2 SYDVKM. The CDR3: CASTPSRTGHQHF. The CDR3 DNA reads TGTGCCAGCACCCCAAGTAGAACAGGACACCAGCATTTT.

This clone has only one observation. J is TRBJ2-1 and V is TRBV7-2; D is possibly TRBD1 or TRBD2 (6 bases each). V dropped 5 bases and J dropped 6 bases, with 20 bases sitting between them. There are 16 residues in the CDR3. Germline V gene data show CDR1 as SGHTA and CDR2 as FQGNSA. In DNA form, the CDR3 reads TGTGCCAGCAGCCTAGGGGGGCAGGGATCGTTCAATGAGCAGTTCTTC. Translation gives CASSLGGQGSFNEQFF.

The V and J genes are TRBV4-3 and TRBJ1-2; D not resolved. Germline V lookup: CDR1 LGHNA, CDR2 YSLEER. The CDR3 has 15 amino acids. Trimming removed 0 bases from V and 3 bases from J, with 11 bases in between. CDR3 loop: CASSQDLASYYGYTF. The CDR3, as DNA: TGCGCCAGCAGCCAAGATTTGGCCAGTTACTATGGCTACACCTTC.

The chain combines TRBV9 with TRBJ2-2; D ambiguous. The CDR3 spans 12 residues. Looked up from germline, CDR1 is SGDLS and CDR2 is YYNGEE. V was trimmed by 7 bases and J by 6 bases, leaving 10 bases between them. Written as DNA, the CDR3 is TGTGCCAGCCGATCCCATCCCGGGGAGCTGTTTTTT. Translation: CASRSHPGELFF.

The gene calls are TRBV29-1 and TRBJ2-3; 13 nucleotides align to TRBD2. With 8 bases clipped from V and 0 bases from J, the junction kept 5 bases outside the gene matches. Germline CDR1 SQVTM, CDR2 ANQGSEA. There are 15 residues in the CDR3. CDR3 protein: CSSEGLAGSTDTQYF. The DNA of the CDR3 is TGCAGCTCTGAGGGACTAGCGGGGAGCACAGATACGCAGTATTTT.

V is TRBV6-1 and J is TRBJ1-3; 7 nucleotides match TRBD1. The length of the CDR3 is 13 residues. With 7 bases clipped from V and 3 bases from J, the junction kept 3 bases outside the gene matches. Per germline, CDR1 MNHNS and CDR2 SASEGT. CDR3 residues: CASTRDSGNTIYF. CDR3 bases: TGTGCCAGCACCAGGGACAGTGGAAACACCATATATTTT.

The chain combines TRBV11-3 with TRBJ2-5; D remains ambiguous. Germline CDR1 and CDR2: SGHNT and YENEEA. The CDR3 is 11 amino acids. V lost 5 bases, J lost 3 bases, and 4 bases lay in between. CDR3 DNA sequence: TGTGCCAGCAGCGGAGAAGAGACCCAGTACTTC. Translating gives CASSGEETQYF.

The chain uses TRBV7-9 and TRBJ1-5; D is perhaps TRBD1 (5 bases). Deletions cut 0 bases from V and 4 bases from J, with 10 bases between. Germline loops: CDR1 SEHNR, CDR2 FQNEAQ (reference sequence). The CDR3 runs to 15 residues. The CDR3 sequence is CASSLAGATNQPQHF. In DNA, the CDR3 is TGTGCCAGCAGCTTAGCAGGGGCGACTAATCAGCCCCAGCATTTT. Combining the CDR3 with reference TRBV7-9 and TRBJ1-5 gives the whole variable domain DTGVSQNPRHKITKRGQNVTFRCDPISEHNRLYWYRQTLGQGPEFLTYFQNEAQLEKSRLLSDRFSAERPKGSFSTLEIQRTEQGDSAMYLCASSLAGATNQPQHFGDGTRLSIL.

This CDR3 reads CASLQFGTSDYNEQFF. The CDR3 DNA is TGTGCCAGCCTGCAGTTTGGGACTAGCGACTACAATGAGCAGTTCTTC. The V call is TRBV25-1, the J call TRBJ2-1; the match to TRBD2 covers 10 bases. In germline, CDR1 is MGHDK, CDR2 SYGVNS. J gave up 3 bases and V 8 bases, and 10 bases lay outside the gene matches. The CDR3 loop spans 16 amino acids.

CDR3 amino acids: CASTSGRAEVTPFAEQFF. CDR3 sequence (DNA): TGTGCCAGTACTAGCGGGAGGGCAGAAGTCACCCCCTTCGCTGAGCAGTTCTTC. The chain joins TRBV28 to TRBJ2-1, with 13 bases identical to TRBD2. Germline assignment: CDR1 MDHEN and CDR2 SYDVKM. The CDR3 length is 18 residues. V lost 9 bases, J lost 9 bases, and 20 bases stayed unmatched.

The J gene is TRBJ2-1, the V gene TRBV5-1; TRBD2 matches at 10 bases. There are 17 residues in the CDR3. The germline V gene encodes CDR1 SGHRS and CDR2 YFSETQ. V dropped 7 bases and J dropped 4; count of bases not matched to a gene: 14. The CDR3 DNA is TGCGCCAGCCTAAAGACTAGCGGGCCAGAGGGTTACAATGAGCAGTTCTTC. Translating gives CASLKTSGPEGYNEQFF.

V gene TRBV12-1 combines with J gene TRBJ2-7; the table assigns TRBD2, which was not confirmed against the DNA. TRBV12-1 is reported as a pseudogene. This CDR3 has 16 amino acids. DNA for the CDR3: TGTGCCAGCAGCTTTGACGGGAGGGGACCCTCCTACGAGCAGTACTTC. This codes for CASSFDGRGPSYEQYF.